Listed here are 11 T cell receptor beta chains from one sample, sequenced in a study of CD8 T cells in Susac syndrome. A quantity of roughly 0.5 to 1 ug RNA underwent reverse transcription using random hexamers. TCRdb re-called the immunoSEQ multiplex PCR reads with MiXCR, one entry per CDR3 protein. The profile shows roughly 120,000 distinct CDR3 sequences, 90% to 95% of them singletons. Material: CD4+ T cells from PBMCs. The receptors here all came from a human donor in good health.

This clonotype was counted a single time. The rearrangement uses TRBV24-1 and TRBJ2-5; no firm D call. Per germline, CDR1 KGHDR and CDR2 SFDVKD. The CDR3 contains 13 residues. The V end was cut by 3 bases, the J end by 2 bases, with 6 bases between. CDR3 loop: CATSDALQETQYF. The CDR3 nucleotides are TGTGCCACCAGTGATGCCCTTCAAGAGACCCAGTACTTC.

This sequence joins TRBV29-1 and TRBJ2-1, with 8 nucleotides matching TRBD1. The CDR3 is 14 amino acids. Looked up from germline, CDR1 is SQVTM and CDR2 is ANQGSEA. J lost 6 bases, V lost 7 bases, and 11 bases had no gene match. CDR3 sequence: CSASQGVRANEQFF. In nucleotides, the CDR3 is TGCAGCGCGTCACAGGGGGTCAGGGCCAATGAGCAGTTCTTC.

This clonotype was seen a few times. The chain carries TRBV19 and TRBJ2-7; 10 bases are shared with TRBD2. J gave up 6 bases and V 1 base, and 3 bases lay outside the gene matches. CDR3 length equals 14 residues. Germline-derived CDR1 and CDR2 are LNHDA and SQIVND (reference sequence). The CDR3 protein is CASSIASGRGEQYF. The DNA for the CDR3 is TGTGCCAGTAGTATAGCTAGCGGGAGAGGCGAGCAGTACTTC.

The chain links TRBV7-9 to TRBJ2-1; the match to TRBD2 covers 12 bases. Germline CDR1 is SEHNR and CDR2 is FQNEAQ (reference sequence). CDR3 length equals 17 residues. The J segment lost 7 bases and the V segment lost 5 bases, leaving 12 bases of the junction unmatched. DNA for the CDR3: TGTGCCAGCAGCCCCCCTAGCGGGAGGGCCCAGGGGAATGAGCAGTTCTTC. It is translated as CASSPPSGRAQGNEQFF.

The chain joins TRBV20-1 to TRBJ2-5; no definite D call. This CDR3 is 13 amino acids long. In germline, CDR1 is DFQATT, CDR2 SNEGSKA (reference sequence). V lost 3 bases and J lost 5, with 13 bases in between. DNA for the CDR3: TGCAGTGCTAGTGCCCTGGGGTTCGAGACCCAGTACTTC. Amino acids: CSASALGFETQYF.

This chain joins TRBV3-1 and TRBJ2-3, with D uncertain. Between the trimmed V and J ends, which lost 4 bases and 7 bases, there was a span of 9 bases. Germline loops: CDR1 LGHDT, CDR2 YNNKEL (reference sequence). CDR3 length: 12 amino acids. The CDR3 spells CASSPEGYTQYF. In DNA, the CDR3 is TGTGCCAGCAGCCCTGAAGGGTATACGCAGTATTTT.

The chain links TRBV12-3 or TRBV12-4 to TRBJ2-4; D gene uncertain. This CDR3 is built from 15 residues. Trimming shortened V by 5 bases and J by 0 bases, and 11 bases separated the two germline ends. The CDR3 is CASSLVGLAKNIQYF. In nucleotides, the CDR3 is TGTGCCAGCAGTCTTGTTGGGTTAGCCAAAAACATTCAGTACTTC.

This clonotype was seen just once. CDR3 DNA: TGTGCCAGCAGCTTCGACAGGATGAGAAACACCATATATTTT. It encodes CASSFDRMRNTIYF. The chain couples TRBV5-4 to TRBJ1-3, with D perhaps TRBD1 (6 bases). Germline lookup yields CDR1 SGHNT and CDR2 YYREEE (reference sequence). The CDR3 has 14 residues. Trimming shortened V by 2 bases and J by 5 bases, and 11 bases separated the two germline ends. The variable domain in full, with the rest retrieved from reference TRBV5-4 and TRBJ1-3, is ETGVTQSPTHLIKTRGQQVTLRCSSQSGHNTVSWYQQALGQGPQFIFQYYREEENGRGNFPPRFSGLQFPNYSSELNVNALELDDSALYLCASSFDRMRNTIYFGEGSWLTVV.

This clonotype was detected only once. The CDR3 protein is CASSLGIGDTEAFF. CDR3 DNA: TGTGCCAGCAGCTTGGGGATCGGAGACACTGAAGCTTTCTTT. This chain links TRBV7-2 with TRBJ1-1; the D is unclear. V lost 3 bases to trimming and J lost 3 bases, with 11 bases between them. The CDR3 spans 14 residues. CDR1 SGHTA and CDR2 FQGNSA come from the germline V gene.

This chain joins TRBV30 and TRBJ1-1; D is unresolved. V lost 0 bases to trimming and J lost 1 base, with 12 bases between them. The CDR3 length is 15 residues. Germline V gene sequence: CDR1 GTSNPN, CDR2 SVGIG (reference sequence). CDR3 amino acids: CAWSVPQKGNTEAFF. CDR3 coding DNA: TGTGCCTGGAGTGTACCCCAGAAGGGGAACACTGAAGCTTTCTTT.

The V call is TRBV29-1, the J call TRBJ2-7; TRBD2 matches at 10 bases. Germline assignment: CDR1 SQVTM and CDR2 ANQGSEA. The CDR3 length is 17 residues. Unmatched junction bases numbered 12, after V lost 4 bases and J lost 0 bases. This CDR3 reads CSVGGLAGARSSYEQYF. CDR3 sequence (DNA): TGCAGCGTTGGCGGGCTAGCGGGAGCTAGGAGCTCCTACGAGCAGTACTTC.